The entry below gives a single TCR beta chain sequence along with its context. Its antigen is as yet unknown. These data belong to a study of CD4+ T cells in melanoma. Study observations and caveats: In melanoma, neoantigen-specific CD4+ T cells reportedly differed in differentiation state. A reported correlation linked neoantigen-specific CD4+ T cells to CD8+, macrophage and B cell function.

CDR3 length: 11 residues. After removal of 6 bases from V and 9 bases from J, the junction contained 2 bases not matched to a gene. CDR1 is MNHEY, CDR2 SVGAGI, per germline. The table came from immunoSEQ multiplex PCR; TCRdb's copy has only in-frame clones and leaves some out. Of about 140,000 clones listed, over 90% were seen once; the top ten hold about 1.5%. The V gene is TRBV6-5, the J gene TRBJ2-1, with 7 positions matching TRBD1. The clonotype comes from a human donor with melanoma. CDR3 region: CASRQGTEQFF. In nucleotides, the CDR3 is TGTGCCAGCAGACAGGGGACTGAGCAGTTCTTC.